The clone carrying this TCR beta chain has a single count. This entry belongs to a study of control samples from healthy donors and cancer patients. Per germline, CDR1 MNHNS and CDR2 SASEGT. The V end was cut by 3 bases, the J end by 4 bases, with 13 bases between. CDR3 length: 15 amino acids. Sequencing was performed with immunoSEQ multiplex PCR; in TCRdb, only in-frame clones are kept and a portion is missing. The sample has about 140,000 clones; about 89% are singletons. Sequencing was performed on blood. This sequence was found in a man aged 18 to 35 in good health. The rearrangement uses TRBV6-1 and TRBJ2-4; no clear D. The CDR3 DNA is TGTGCCAGCAGTGAGCTGGGTTTGGCAAAAAACATTCAGTACTTC. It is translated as CASSELGLAKNIQYF.